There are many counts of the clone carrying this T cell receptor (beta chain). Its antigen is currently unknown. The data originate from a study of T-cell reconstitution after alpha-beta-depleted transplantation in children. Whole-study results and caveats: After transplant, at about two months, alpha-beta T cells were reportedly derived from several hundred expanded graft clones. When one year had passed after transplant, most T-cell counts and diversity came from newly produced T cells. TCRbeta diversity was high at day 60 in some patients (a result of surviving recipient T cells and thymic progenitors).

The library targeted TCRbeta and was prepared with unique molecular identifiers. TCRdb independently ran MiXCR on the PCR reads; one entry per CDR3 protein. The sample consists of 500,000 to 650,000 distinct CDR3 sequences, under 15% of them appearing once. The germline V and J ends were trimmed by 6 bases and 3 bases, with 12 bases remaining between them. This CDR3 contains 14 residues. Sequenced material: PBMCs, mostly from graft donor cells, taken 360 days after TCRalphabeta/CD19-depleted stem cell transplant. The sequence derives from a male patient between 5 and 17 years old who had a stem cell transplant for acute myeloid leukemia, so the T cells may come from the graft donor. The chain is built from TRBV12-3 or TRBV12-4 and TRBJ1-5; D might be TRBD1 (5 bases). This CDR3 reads CASSVTGSNQPQHF. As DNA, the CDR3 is TGTGCCAGCAGCGTCACAGGATCCAATCAGCCCCAGCATTTT.